The sample holds one count of the clone carrying this T cell receptor (beta chain). The CDR3 length is 18 residues. V was trimmed by 4 bases and J by 0 bases, leaving 17 bases between them. Germline V gene sequence: CDR1 SGHRS, CDR2 YFSETQ. TCRdb keeps only in-frame clones here, not all; method: immunoSEQ multiplex PCR. The table lists hundreds of thousands of clones, 80% to 90% of them singletons. The sample originates from a study of shared T cell receptors in the human thymus. The data were also submitted as part of a second study, on human thymus T cells. As that report states: Related studies noted strongly shared thymic repertoires across unrelated people.

The receptor comes from a girl under three years old with a congenital heart defect. The sample was thymocytes. The V call is TRBV5-1, the J call TRBJ1-6; no firm D call. CDR3 DNA sequence: TGCGCCAGCAGCCTCGGCGGCGCCCCGAGCTCCTATAATTCACCCCTCCACTTT. This translates into CASSLGGAPSSYNSPLHF.